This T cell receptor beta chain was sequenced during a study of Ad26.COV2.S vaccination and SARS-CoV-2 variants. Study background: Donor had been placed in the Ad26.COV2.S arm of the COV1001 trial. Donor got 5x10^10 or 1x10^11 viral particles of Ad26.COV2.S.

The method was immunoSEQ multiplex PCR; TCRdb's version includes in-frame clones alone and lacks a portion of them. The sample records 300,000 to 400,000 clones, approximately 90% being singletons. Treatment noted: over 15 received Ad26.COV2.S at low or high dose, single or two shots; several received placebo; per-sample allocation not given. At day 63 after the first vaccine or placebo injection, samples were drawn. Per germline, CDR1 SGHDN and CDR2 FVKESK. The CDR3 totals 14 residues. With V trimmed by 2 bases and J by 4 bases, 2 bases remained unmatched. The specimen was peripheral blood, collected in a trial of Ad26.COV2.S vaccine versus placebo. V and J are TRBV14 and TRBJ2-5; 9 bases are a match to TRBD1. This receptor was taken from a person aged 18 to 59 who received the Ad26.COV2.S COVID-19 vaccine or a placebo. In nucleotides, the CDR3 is TGTGCCAGCAGCCAATACAGGGGGCCAGAGACCCAGTACTTC. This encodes CASSQYRGPETQYF.